Listed below are T cell receptor beta chains from one sample, sequenced in a study of blood T cell repertoires in COVID-19. TCRdb keeps only in-frame clones here, not all; method: immunoSEQ multiplex PCR. The sample includes 300,000 to 400,000 clones, around 84% of them seen just once. Input material: peripheral blood. Source of these receptors: a human donor in a cohort sampled during active COVID-19. Both conserved end residues are part of each CDR3. The D gene is left open where the match is weak. A clone size is listed for some rows: how often the clone was seen (once, few, many), or a class if it is expanded.

>14|TRBV7-2|.|TRBJ1-1|.
CASSLGGLITEAFF
TGTGCCAGCAGCTTAGGAGGTTTGATAACTGAAGCTTTCTTT
>11|TRBV2|TRBD1|TRBJ1-1|.
CASSLRGEAFF
TGTGCCAGCAGCCTCAGGGGGGAAGCTTTCTTT
>16|TRBV30|TRBD2|TRBJ2-7|.
CAWRGINSGMIYEQYF
TGTGCCTGGAGGGGGATAAATAGCGGGATGATCTACGAGCAGTACTTC
>13|TRBV7-3|.|TRBJ1-1|.
CASSLESNTEAFF
TGTGCCAGCAGCTTAGAGTCAAACACTGAAGCTTTCTTT
>16|TRBV18|TRBD1|TRBJ2-1|.
CASSPGTGGTYNEQFF
TGTGCCAGCTCACCCGGGACAGGGGGTACCTACAATGAGCAGTTCTTC
>15|TRBV5-1|.|TRBJ2-5|.
CASSLSGRDQETQYF
TGCGCCAGCAGCTTGAGTGGCAGGGACCAAGAGACCCAGTACTTC
>14|TRBV2|TRBD1|TRBJ1-1|.
CASSNDRGGTEAFF
TGTGCCAGCAGCAACGACAGGGGAGGGACTGAAGCTTTCTTT
>13|TRBV29-1|TRBD1|TRBJ2-7|.
CSVEGQEAYEQYF
TGCAGCGTTGAGGGACAGGAAGCCTACGAGCAGTACTTC
>17|TRBV21-1|.|TRBJ2-5|.
CASSSLSRGPIQETQYF
TGTGCCAGCAGCTCACTAAGCAGGGGCCCCATCCAAGAGACCCAGTACTTC
>13|TRBV25-1|.|TRBJ2-3|.
CASSMGEVDTQYF
TGTGCCAGCAGTATGGGGGAGGTGGATACGCAGTATTTT
>13|TRBV12-3/TRBV12-4|.|TRBJ1-1|.
CASSFGGNTEAFF
TGTGCCAGCAGTTTCGGAGGCAACACTGAAGCTTTCTTT
>13|TRBV11-1|.|TRBJ2-7|few
CASSLGRVHEQYF
TGTGCCAGCAGCTTAGGCAGGGTCCACGAGCAGTACTTC
>15|TRBV6-1|TRBD2|TRBJ2-5|.
CASSEMAGGPETQYF
TGTGCCAGCAGTGAGATGGCGGGGGGGCCCGAGACCCAGTACTTC
>17|TRBV28|TRBD1|TRBJ1-1|.
CASNSPGGAGPSTEAFF
TGTGCCAGCAACTCCCCAGGGGGCGCTGGCCCCAGCACTGAAGCTTTCTTT
>12|TRBV6-2/TRBV6-3|TRBD2|TRBJ2-1|.
CASSTSGGEQFF
TGTGCCAGCAGCACTAGCGGTGGTGAGCAGTTCTTC
>16|TRBV20-1|TRBD2|TRBJ2-2|few
CSASVTSGRRAGELFF
TGCAGTGCTAGTGTGACTAGCGGGAGGAGGGCCGGGGAGCTGTTTTTT
>13|TRBV6-6|TRBD2|TRBJ2-7|.
CASNAGDSYEQYF
TGTGCCAGCAATGCGGGGGACTCCTACGAGCAGTACTTC
>16|TRBV28|TRBD1|TRBJ2-7|few
CASSLKPGQGAGEQYF
TGTGCCAGCAGTTTGAAGCCGGGACAGGGGGCTGGGGAGCAGTACTTC
>13|TRBV19|TRBD1|TRBJ1-1|.
CASSSTGETEAFF
TGTGCCAGTAGTAGTACAGGGGAAACTGAAGCTTTCTTT
>17|TRBV10-3|.|TRBJ1-3|.
CAISESRKTESGNTIYF
TGTGCCATCAGTGAGTCGCGGAAGACAGAATCTGGAAACACCATATATTTT
>13|TRBV7-3|.|TRBJ2-1|.
CASSNHGYNEQFF
TGTGCCAGCAGCAACCACGGCTACAATGAGCAGTTCTTC
>16|TRBV2|TRBD2|TRBJ2-5|.
CASSVDSGGVQETQYF
TGTGCCAGCAGTGTGGATAGCGGGGGGGTTCAGGAGACCCAGTACTTC
>14|TRBV19|TRBD1|TRBJ1-2|.
CASRKTGTGDGYTF
TGTGCCAGTAGGAAAACCGGGACAGGGGATGGCTACACCTTC
>18|TRBV3-1/TRBV3-2|TRBD2|TRBJ2-1|.
CASSQEQFILAGVIEQFF
TGTGCCAGCAGCCAAGAGCAGTTTATACTAGCGGGAGTCATTGAGCAGTTCTTC
>17|TRBV18|TRBD1|TRBJ2-6|.
CASSPRTGGGGANVLTF
TGTGCCAGCTCACCGCGGACAGGGGGCGGTGGGGCCAACGTCCTGACTTTC
>12|TRBV29-1|TRBD1|TRBJ1-2|.
CSVEGDSYGYTF
TGCAGCGTTGAAGGGGACAGCTATGGCTACACCTTC
>14|TRBV7-9|.|TRBJ1-1|.
CASSLGSGEGKAFF
TGTGCCAGCAGCTTAGGGTCAGGGGAGGGAAAGGCTTTCTTT
>14|TRBV7-2|TRBD1|TRBJ2-1|.
CASSGNRGYNEQFF
TGTGCCAGCAGCGGGAACAGGGGCTACAATGAGCAGTTCTTC
>15|TRBV27|.|TRBJ1-2|.
CASSLSSGSLYGYTF
TGTGCCAGCAGTTTATCTTCGGGGTCGCTCTATGGCTACACCTTC
>14|TRBV19|.|TRBJ2-5|once
CASSIQGSGETQYF
TGTGCCAGTAGTATTCAGGGTTCGGGAGAGACCCAGTACTTC
>15|TRBV21-1|.|TRBJ1-3|.
CASSTDRSSGNTIYF
TGTGCCAGCAGCACCGACAGGTCCTCTGGAAACACCATATATTTT
>15|TRBV9|.|TRBJ2-1|once
CASSVAGAGYNEQFF
TGTGCCAGCAGCGTAGCAGGGGCCGGCTACAATGAGCAGTTCTTC
>18|TRBV7-8|TRBD2|TRBJ2-3|.
CASSFRLAGGPGTDTQYF
TGTGCCAGCAGCTTTCGTCTAGCGGGAGGGCCAGGCACAGATACGCAGTATTTT
>17|TRBV5-1|TRBD1|TRBJ2-3|.
CASSQQLDRGTSDTQYF
TGCGCCAGCAGCCAGCAACTGGACAGGGGGACGTCAGATACGCAGTATTTT
>15|TRBV6-1|.|TRBJ2-3|.
CASSDPAGSTDTQYF
TGTGCCAGCAGTGATCCAGCCGGGTCTACAGATACGCAGTATTTT
>14|TRBV6-6|TRBD1|TRBJ1-4|.
CASSYPTGDEKLFF
TGTGCCAGCAGTTACCCAACAGGGGACGAAAAACTGTTTTTT
>14|TRBV3-1/TRBV3-2|.|TRBJ1-6|.
CASSDRGPDSPLHF
TGTGCCAGCAGCGACAGAGGACCTGATTCACCCCTCCACTTT